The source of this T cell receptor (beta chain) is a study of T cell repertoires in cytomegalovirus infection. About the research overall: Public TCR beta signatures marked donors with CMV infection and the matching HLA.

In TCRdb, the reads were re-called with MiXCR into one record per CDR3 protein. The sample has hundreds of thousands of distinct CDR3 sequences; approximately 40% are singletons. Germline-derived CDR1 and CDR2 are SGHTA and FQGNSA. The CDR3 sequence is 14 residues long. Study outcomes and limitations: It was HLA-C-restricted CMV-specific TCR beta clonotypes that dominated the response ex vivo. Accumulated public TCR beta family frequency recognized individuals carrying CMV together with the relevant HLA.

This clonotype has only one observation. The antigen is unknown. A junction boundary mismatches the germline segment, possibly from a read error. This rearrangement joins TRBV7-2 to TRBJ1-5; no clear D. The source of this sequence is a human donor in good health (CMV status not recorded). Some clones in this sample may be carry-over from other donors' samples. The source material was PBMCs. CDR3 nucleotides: TGTGCCAGCAGCTTAGTGAGAGGGAATCAGTCCCAGCATTTT. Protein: CASSLVRGNQSQHF.